This entry lists 25 T cell receptor beta chains sequenced from one sample in a study of identical twins (dated by TCRdb to 2016 to 2017). The library was prepared using 5' RACE. The sequencer listed for this sample is Illumina HiSeq 2000. In TCRdb, the public reads were trimmed at Q25 with fastp and aligned with MiXCR, with productive beta chains retained. Each entry merges the rows of one CDR3 protein and shows their most common DNA and genes. The sample table records under 1 million distinct CDR3 sequences; approximately 13% of these occur just once. The ten largest clones represent about 1.5% of the sample. This sample also belongs to another study, concerning yellow fever vaccine responses in identical twins.

What was sequenced was PBMCs. Every receptor here comes from a woman aged 18-30 years in good health.

The rearrangement links TRBV10-3 to TRBJ2-7; 8 bases map to TRBD1. The CDR3 loop spans 11 amino acids. With 10 bases clipped from V and 4 bases from J, the junction kept 3 bases outside the gene matches. Germline CDR1 and CDR2: ENHRY and SYGVKD. The CDR3 bases are TGTGCCACCTGGACAGGGTACGAGCAGTACTTC. This gives the protein CATWTGYEQYF.

This clonotype was detected ten times or more. CDR3 amino acids: CASSQDWNSPLHF. CDR3 bases: TGTGCCAGCAGCCAAGATTGGAATTCACCCCTCCACTTT. V and J are TRBV3-1 and TRBJ1-6; D gene unclear. CDR1 and CDR2 from the germline V gene are LGHDT and YNNKEL (reference sequence). Trimming shortened V by 0 bases and J by 7 bases, and 4 bases separated the two germline ends. The CDR3 has 13 amino acids.

This clonotype was recorded a few times. The V call is TRBV5-1, the J call TRBJ2-1, with a possible D match to TRBD1 (7 bases). The germline gives CDR1 SGHRS, CDR2 YFSETQ. The CDR3 runs to 14 residues. The CDR3 loop is CAPLPRGVSNEQFF. CDR3 bases: TGCGCTCCCCTACCCAGGGGGGTTAGCAATGAGCAGTTCTTC.

A few counts support this clonotype. The gene calls are TRBV6-5 and TRBJ2-6, with D uncertain. The CDR3 is 16 residues long. Per the germline V gene, CDR1 is MNHEY and CDR2 is SVGAGI. Trimming removed 1 base from V and 0 bases from J, with 7 bases in between. CDR3 coding DNA: TGTGCCAGCAGTTACTTAAGACCCTCTGGGGCCAACGTCCTGACTTTC. Translated, it gives CASSYLRPSGANVLTF.

This clonotype appeared a few times. This chain connects TRBV3-1 to TRBJ2-5, with D unresolved. Germline CDR1 and CDR2: LGHDT and YNNKEL (reference sequence). CDR3 length: 12 amino acids. Trimming cost V 4 bases and J 7 bases, with 10 bases left between them. The CDR3 spells CASSLQKGTQYF. DNA of the CDR3: TGTGCCAGCAGCCTACAGAAGGGGACCCAGTACTTC.

The chain joins TRBV12-3 or TRBV12-4 to TRBJ2-7; perhaps TRBD1 as D (5 bases). V was clipped by 6 bases and J by 6 bases, with 12 bases between them. The CDR3 has 12 amino acids. CDR3 in amino acids: CASSYAGLEQYV. The CDR3 DNA reads as TGTGCCAGCAGCTACGCAGGGCTCGAGCAGTACGTC.

This clonotype was counted at least ten times. The chain recombines TRBV9 with TRBJ1-5; TRBD1 might be the D (6 bases). The CDR3 extends over 15 amino acids. Germline V lookup: CDR1 SGDLS, CDR2 YYNGEE. Trimming shortened V by 4 bases and J by 2 bases, and 13 bases separated the two germline ends. The CDR3: CASSLRGEGNQPQHF. CDR3 sequence (DNA): TGTGCCAGCAGCCTGAGGGGGGAAGGCAATCAGCCCCAGCATTTT.

V usage is TRBV7-6 and J usage is TRBJ2-1; 9 bases are a match to TRBD2. With 3 bases clipped from V and 2 bases from J, the junction kept 8 bases outside the gene matches. This CDR3 is built from 17 residues. Germline V CDR1 and CDR2: SGHVS, FNYEAQ. This chain's CDR3 is CASSFYFGLAPYNEQFF. Written as DNA, the CDR3 is TGTGCCAGCAGCTTCTACTTCGGACTAGCGCCCTACAATGAGCAGTTCTTC. Based on the CDR3 plus reference TRBV7-6 and TRBJ2-1, the full variable domain is GAGVSQSPRYKVTKRGQDVALRCDPISGHVSLYWYRQALGQGPEFLTYFNYEAQQDKSGLPNDRFSAERPEGSISTLTIQRTEQRDSAMYRCASSFYFGLAPYNEQFFGPGTRLTVL.

The chain has TRBV15 and TRBJ2-1; 8 nucleotides agree with TRBD2. Germline CDR1 reads LNHNV; CDR2 reads YYDKDF (reference sequence). J gave up 10 bases and V 2 bases, and 13 bases lay outside the gene matches. The CDR3 length is 16 residues. The CDR3 here is CATSRYLSGGPGEQFF. In nucleotides, the CDR3 is TGTGCCACCAGCAGATACCTGAGCGGGGGACCAGGGGAGCAGTTCTTC.

The chain is built from TRBV12-3 or TRBV12-4 and TRBJ2-5, with 11 bases lining up with TRBD2. Trimming at V came to 4 bases and at J to 4 bases, leaving 14 bases not matched to a gene. CDR3 length: 18 amino acids. CDR3 loop: CASSSQTSGASRGETQYF. The CDR3 nucleotides read TGTGCCAGCAGTTCCCAGACTAGCGGGGCTTCCCGGGGAGAGACCCAGTACTTC.

This clonotype was detected only a few times. In DNA form, the CDR3 reads TGTGCCAGCAGCATCCTACCGACAGGGGGAATAGGCTACACCTTC. It yields the protein CASSILPTGGIGYTF. The rearrangement links TRBV12-3 or TRBV12-4 to TRBJ1-2; TRBD1 matches at 9 bases. The ends lost 6 bases at V and 8 bases at J; junction bases unmatched: 13. The CDR3 consists of 15 residues.

This clonotype was seen more than once but under ten times. The chain couples TRBV6-1 to TRBJ2-3, with D tentatively TRBD1 or TRBD2 (6 bases each). With 8 bases removed from V and 2 bases from J, the gap between germline ends came to 11 bases. Germline values: CDR1 MNHNS, CDR2 SASEGT. The CDR3 covers 13 residues. CDR3 protein: CASRGPPTDTQYF. The CDR3 DNA reads TGTGCCAGCCGGGGGCCCCCCACAGATACGCAGTATTTT.

This clonotype appeared a few times. The chain recombines TRBV11-2 with TRBJ2-5, with 7 bases identical to TRBD1. Germline V gives CDR1 SGHAT, CDR2 FQNNGV. V lost 7 bases to trimming and J lost 1 base; unmatched junction nucleotides: 9. The CDR3 is made up of 15 amino acids. CDR3 sequence: CASTKGDRFQETQYF. The CDR3 DNA reads TGTGCCAGCACCAAAGGGGACAGATTCCAAGAGACCCAGTACTTC.

This clonotype was counted only a few times. The chain uses TRBV5-1 and TRBJ2-5; tentatively, D is TRBD2 (6 bases). V lost 3 bases and J lost 4, with 10 bases in between. Per germline, CDR1 SGHRS and CDR2 YFSETQ. The CDR3 totals 13 residues. For the CDR3, the DNA is TGCGCCAGCAGCTGGAGGGTAGGAGAGACCCAGTACTTC. Its protein is CASSWRVGETQYF.

This clonotype has only a few counts. This chain connects TRBV7-9 to TRBJ2-7; D is unresolved. The CDR3 length is 14 residues. Germline V CDR1 and CDR2: SEHNR, FQNEAQ (reference sequence). V lost 6 bases and J lost 2, with 14 bases in between. Here the CDR3 DNA reads TGTGCCAGCAGTCTATTAGACGGGCCCTACGAGCAGTACGTC. Encoded protein: CASSLLDGPYEQYV.

The sample holds a few counts of this clonotype. This chain joins TRBV20-1 and TRBJ2-3; 7 bases are a match to TRBD2. Germline V lookup: CDR1 DFQATT, CDR2 SNEGSKA (reference sequence). V lost 5 bases, J lost 2 bases, and 10 bases stayed unmatched. This CDR3 comprises 15 residues. CDR3 nucleotides: TGCAGTGCTGAGGCTCCCCTAGCGGTCACAGATACGCAGTATTTT. Translation gives CSAEAPLAVTDTQYF.

The genes are TRBV20-1 and TRBJ2-1; D tentatively fits TRBD1 or TRBD2 (6 bases each). Trimming removed 2 bases from V and 7 bases from J, with 12 bases in between. This CDR3 comprises 13 residues. Germline loops: CDR1 DFQATT, CDR2 SNEGSKA (reference sequence). CDR3 DNA: TGCAGTGCTAGATATCGGGGGCAGAATGAGCAGTTCTTC. This gives the protein CSARYRGQNEQFF.

The chain couples TRBV2 to TRBJ2-1; 8 nucleotides align to TRBD2. The CDR3 has 13 amino acids. The germline gives CDR1 SNHLY, CDR2 FYNNEI. With V trimmed by 7 bases and J by 8 bases, 7 bases remained unmatched. CDR3 residues: CASIRTSPHEQFF. For the CDR3, the DNA is TGTGCCAGCATTAGGACTAGCCCCCATGAGCAGTTCTTC.

The sample holds a few counts of this clonotype. This chain uses TRBV3-1 with TRBJ2-3; a weak D match, TRBD1 (6 bases). The germline V gene encodes CDR1 LGHDT and CDR2 YNNKEL (reference sequence). The CDR3 runs to 16 residues. V was cut by 1 base and J by 8 bases, with 19 bases left in between. The CDR3 protein is CASSQGQDPSIGTQYF. The CDR3 region has the DNA TGTGCCAGCAGCCAAGGACAGGACCCGAGTATAGGTACGCAGTATTTT.

This clonotype occurred a few times. J is TRBJ2-1 and V is TRBV9, with 7 positions matching TRBD2. CDR1 is SGDLS and CDR2 is YYNGEE in the germline V gene. The CDR3 totals 15 residues. The ends lost 0 bases at V and 5 bases at J; junction bases unmatched: 5. This CDR3 is CASSVGWGTNNEQFF. CDR3 in DNA: TGTGCCAGCAGCGTAGGATGGGGGACTAACAATGAGCAGTTCTTC.

The CDR3 DNA follows: TGTGCCAGCAGTTTACCCGGACGGCCTGCGGCTTTCTTT. Translation: CASSLPGRPAAFF. The chain carries TRBV28 and TRBJ1-1; D not certain. V lost 2 bases to trimming and J lost 11 bases, with 15 bases between them. Germline values: CDR1 MDHEN, CDR2 SYDVKM. The CDR3 has 13 residues. Full variable domain (remainder filled in from reference TRBV28 and TRBJ1-1): DVKVTQSSRYLVKRTGEKVFLECVQDMDHENMFWYRQDPGLGLRLIYFSYDVKMKEKGDIPEGYSVSREKKERFSLILESASTNQTSMYLCASSLPGRPAAFFGQGTRLTVV.

This clonotype occurred a few times. A junction boundary mismatches the germline segment, possibly from a read error. The chain carries TRBV6-5 and TRBJ2-4; D is unresolved. CDR3 size: 16 residues. Germline V CDR1 and CDR2: MNHEY, SVGAGI. CDR3 coding DNA: TGTGCCAGCAGCTACTCCCTGGCGGCGGCCAAAAACATTCAGTACTTC. As protein: CASSYSLAAAKNIQYF.

V gene TRBV7-6 combines with J gene TRBJ2-7, with 11 bases matching TRBD2. Germline V gene sequence: CDR1 SGHVS, CDR2 FNYEAQ. This CDR3 has 15 residues. V lost 5 bases, J lost 4 bases, and 7 bases stayed unmatched. CDR3 residues: CASSVRLAGIYEQYF. The CDR3 DNA reads TGTGCCAGCAGCGTAAGACTAGCGGGAATATACGAGCAGTACTTC.

The sample holds many counts of this clonotype. The genes are TRBV12-3 or TRBV12-4 and TRBJ1-1; no clear D gene. This CDR3 is 12 amino acids long. V shed 7 bases and J shed 4 bases, with 10 bases lying between them. The CDR3 here is CASKSYGTEAFF. The CDR3 coding sequence is TGTGCCAGCAAGTCCTATGGCACTGAAGCTTTCTTT.

The sample holds a few counts of this clonotype. The rearrangement links TRBV7-9 to TRBJ2-2; D is unresolved. Trimming cost V 1 base and J 6 bases, with 9 bases left between them. Germline lookup yields CDR1 SEHNR and CDR2 FQNEAQ (reference sequence). The CDR3 sequence is 14 residues long. For the CDR3, the DNA is TGTGCCAGCAGCTTAGATTCGTGGTCCGGGGAGCTGTTTTTT. It translates to CASSLDSWSGELFF.